These 23 T cell receptor beta chains share one sample of origin, sequenced in a study of circulating and synovial CD4+ cells in juvenile arthritis. Sequenced by immunoSEQ multiplex PCR; TCRdb stores in-frame clones only, minus some. This sample yields more than 13,000 clones, of which 80% to 85% are seen a single time; approximately 3.3% belongs to the top ten. Sample: CD4+ T cells from synovial fluid. These receptors were obtained from a human patient with juvenile idiopathic arthritis. Some clones in this sample may be carry-over from other donors' samples.

The chain combines TRBV6-5 with TRBJ1-4, with D perhaps matching TRBD1 (6 bases). The V gene lost 5 bases and the J gene lost 5 bases, with 12 bases spanning the gap. The CDR3 extends over 14 amino acids. Germline values: CDR1 MNHEY, CDR2 SVGAGI. CDR3 region: CASSKDRLNEKLFF. The CDR3 DNA follows: TGTGCCAGCAGTAAGGACAGATTAAATGAAAAACTGTTTTTT.

The rearrangement links TRBV10-3 to TRBJ1-1; possible D gene TRBD1, 5 bases. The length of the CDR3 is 15 residues. V lost 6 bases and J 2 bases, leaving 16 bases between the germline ends. Germline V gene data show CDR1 as ENHRY and CDR2 as SYGVKD. The chain's CDR3 is CAISPGGEQNTEAFF. Written as DNA, the CDR3 is TGTGCCATCAGCCCCGGGGGGGAACAAAACACTGAAGCTTTCTTT.

The V call is TRBV19, the J call TRBJ1-1, with 7 bases aligning to TRBD1. Germline V lookup: CDR1 LNHDA, CDR2 SQIVND (reference sequence). J gave up 1 base and V 4 bases, and 9 bases lay outside the gene matches. The CDR3 covers 16 residues. This chain's CDR3 is CASSNWVGQTNTEAFF. The CDR3 coding sequence is TGTGCCAGTAGTAACTGGGTGGGACAGACGAACACTGAAGCTTTCTTT. Supplemented by reference TRBV19 and TRBJ1-1, the full variable domain reads DGGITQSPKYLFRKEGQNVTLSCEQNLNHDAMYWYRQDPGQGLRLIYYSQIVNDFQKGDIAEGYSVSREKKESFPLTVTSAQKNPTAFYLCASSNWVGQTNTEAFFGQGTRLTVV.

The rearrangement uses TRBV7-3 and TRBJ2-5; no reliable D call. Germline V gene data show CDR1 as SGHTA and CDR2 as FQGTGA. The germline V and J ends were trimmed by 5 bases and 1 base, with 8 bases remaining between them. This CDR3 spans 13 amino acids. This CDR3 is CASSQAPQETQYF. The DNA of the CDR3 is TGTGCCAGCAGCCAGGCCCCCCAAGAGACCCAGTACTTC.

This chain connects TRBV21-1 to TRBJ1-3; TRBD1 is the table's D call, not checked against the DNA. TRBV21-1 is recorded as a pseudogene. CDR3 length: 21 amino acids. The CDR3 DNA reads as TGTGCCAGCAGCCGCCGAAGGGGGACAGGGGACCCCGAAGACTCTGGAAACACCATATATTTT. It translates to CASSRRRGTGDPEDSGNTIYF.

This rearrangement joins TRBV27 to TRBJ1-2; D might be TRBD1 (5 bases). The CDR3 extends over 15 amino acids. Germline-derived CDR1 and CDR2 are MNHEY and SMNVEV (reference sequence). V lost 2 bases, J lost 5 bases, and 15 bases lay in between. CDR3 loop: CASSLVPPTAYGYTF. The CDR3 DNA follows: TGTGCCAGCAGTTTAGTCCCGCCGACAGCTTATGGCTACACCTTC.

V is TRBV30 and J is TRBJ2-7; 7 bases are a match to TRBD2. The trim removed 2 bases at V and 0 bases at J, leaving 10 bases unmatched. In germline, CDR1 is GTSNPN, CDR2 SVGIG (reference sequence). CDR3 length equals 16 residues. The CDR3 loop reads CAWSQTGGWGSYEQYF. The CDR3 bases are TGTGCCTGGAGTCAAACCGGGGGGTGGGGCTCCTACGAGCAGTACTTC.

The chain carries TRBV7-3 and TRBJ1-2, with D uncertain. V lost 5 bases and J 5 bases, leaving 12 bases between the germline ends. Germline V gene lookup returns CDR1 SGHTA and CDR2 FQGTGA. This CDR3 is 13 amino acids long. The CDR3 reads CASSPGLGYGYTF. DNA for the CDR3: TGTGCCAGCAGCCCGGGATTGGGGTATGGCTACACCTTC.

The J gene is TRBJ2-5, the V gene TRBV27; 7 nucleotides agree with TRBD1. CDR1 is MNHEY and CDR2 is SMNVEV in the germline V gene (reference sequence). The V gene end was trimmed by 6 bases and the J gene end by 1 base; junction bases not matched to a gene: 5. The CDR3 length is 14 residues. The CDR3 bases are TGTGCCAGCAGGCCAGGGGGACGCCAAGAGACCCAGTACTTC. The encoded protein is CASRPGGRQETQYF.

To note about this clone: Lacking the conserved final phenylalanine or tryptophan, this CDR3 likely reflects a read error. V gene TRBV6-5 combines with J gene TRBJ1-6, with D possibly being TRBD1 (5 bases). The CDR3 runs to 14 residues. V was clipped by 5 bases and J by 14 bases, with 19 bases between them. Germline CDR1 MNHEY, CDR2 SVGAGI. This chain's CDR3 is CASSQSTDSPTLHL. CDR3 DNA sequence: TGTGCCAGCAGTCAATCCACCGACAGCCCCACCCTCCACCTT.

Only a few counts were recorded for this clone. This sample also contains other DNA sequences that code for the same CDR3. This chain uses TRBV6-6 with TRBJ1-1; D is possibly TRBD1 (6 bases). The CDR3 sequence is 13 residues long. Germline V gene lookup returns CDR1 MNHNY and CDR2 SVGAGI (reference sequence). V was shortened by 6 bases and J by 2 bases, with 10 bases between the two germline ends. CDR3 DNA sequence: TGTGCCAGCAGCCCACAGGGAAACACTGAAGCTTTCTTT. It is translated as CASSPQGNTEAFF.

This clone has a single count. V and J are TRBV19 and TRBJ1-4, with D unresolved. Germline V gives CDR1 LNHDA, CDR2 SQIVND (reference sequence). Trimming stripped 7 bases from V and 0 bases from J, with 12 bases between. The CDR3 consists of 15 residues. In nucleotides, the CDR3 is TGTGCCAGTACTCCAGACACCGCAACTAATGAAAAACTGTTTTTT. It codes for CASTPDTATNEKLFF.

The chain is built from TRBV29-1 and TRBJ1-3; D uncertain. V dropped 2 bases and J dropped 0 bases, with 11 bases sitting between them. CDR1 SQVTM and CDR2 ANQGSEA come from the germline V gene. This CDR3 has 15 residues. The CDR3 sequence: CSVEFPQHSGNTIYF. CDR3 in DNA: TGCAGCGTTGAATTCCCACAGCACTCTGGAAACACCATATATTTT.

The rearrangement joins TRBV30 to TRBJ1-4, with D maybe TRBD1 (6 bases). V gave up 0 bases and J gave up 8 bases, with 16 bases separating them. Germline V gene sequence: CDR1 GTSNPN, CDR2 SVGIG (reference sequence). CDR3 size: 15 residues. CDR3 bases: TGTGCCTGGAGTGTACCCGGGACAAGTAGAGAAAAACTGTTTTTT. Protein product: CAWSVPGTSREKLFF.

The V gene is TRBV5-1, the J gene TRBJ2-7; the match to TRBD2 covers 7 bases. This CDR3 has 16 amino acids. Germline CDR1 SGHRS, CDR2 YFSETQ. Trimming took 1 base from V and 0 from J; bases not matched to a gene: 7. CDR3 region: CASSLSGGPASYEQYF. The CDR3, as DNA: TGCGCCAGCAGCTTGTCGGGGGGACCCGCCTCCTACGAGCAGTACTTC.

This clone occurred once. The chain carries TRBV6-4 and TRBJ2-1; D unresolved. The V end lost 4 bases, the J end lost 3 bases, and 7 bases lay between the germline ends. CDR1 and CDR2 (germline): MRHNA, SNTAGT. This CDR3 comprises 13 residues. For the CDR3, the DNA is TGTGCCAGCAGTGGAGGCGTCTACAATGAGCAGTTCTTC. This translates into CASSGGVYNEQFF.

The count of this clone is one. The J gene is TRBJ2-1, the V gene TRBV6-4; 12 bases map to TRBD1. After removal of 0 bases from V and 8 bases from J, the junction contained 5 bases not matched to a gene. The CDR3 contains 16 residues. The V gene's germline CDR1 is MRHNA and CDR2 SNTAGT. Written as DNA, the CDR3 is TGTGCCAGCAGTGACTCGGGGGGACAGGGGGCGGATGAGCAGTTCTTC. This gives the protein CASSDSGGQGADEQFF.

The V gene is TRBV5-1, the J gene TRBJ2-3, with no clear D. Between the trimmed V and J ends, which lost 0 bases and 5 bases, there was a span of 7 bases. This CDR3 spans 13 amino acids. Per the germline V gene, CDR1 is SGHRS and CDR2 is YFSETQ. The CDR3 is CASSLDTGDTQYF. The CDR3 DNA sequence: TGCGCCAGCAGCTTGGATACGGGAGATACGCAGTATTTT.

This chain connects TRBV4-2 to TRBJ1-1; 9 nucleotides align to TRBD1. The ends lost 2 bases at V and 3 bases at J; junction bases unmatched: 10. From germline, CDR1 is LGHNA and CDR2 YNFKEQ. The CDR3 loop spans 17 amino acids. The CDR3 sequence is CASSQPDRGSGDTEAFF. As DNA, the CDR3 is TGTGCCAGCAGCCAACCGGACAGGGGCAGCGGGGACACTGAAGCTTTCTTT.

This clone has just a few counts. The chain employs TRBV4-1 and TRBJ2-6; D not resolved. The V end was cut by 0 bases, the J end by 1 base, with 7 bases between. There are 16 residues in the CDR3. The germline CDR1 and CDR2 sequences are MGHRA and YSYEKL. DNA for the CDR3: TGCGCCAGCAGCCAAGAGTCTGCGTCTGGGGCCAACGTCCTGACTTTC. Protein: CASSQESASGANVLTF.

CDR3 residues: CASSYSPGNYGYTF. The CDR3 DNA reads TGTGCCAGCAGTTACTCTCCGGGAAACTATGGCTACACCTTC. V and J are TRBV6-5 and TRBJ1-2; no definite D call. This CDR3 is 14 amino acids long. CDR1 and CDR2 (germline): MNHEY, SVGAGI. The V end was cut by 0 bases, the J end by 2 bases, with 7 bases between.

The chain combines TRBV5-1 with TRBJ2-2, with 8 bases fitting TRBD2. Germline CDR1 and CDR2: SGHRS and YFSETQ. The CDR3 contains 15 residues. The ends lost 5 bases at V and 0 bases at J; junction bases unmatched: 3. The CDR3 DNA reads as TGCGCCAGCAGTACTAGCGGAGCGAACACCGGGGAGCTGTTTTTT. Residues: CASSTSGANTGELFF.

There are a few counts of this clone. The CDR3, as DNA: TGCGCCAGCCTACCCACGGGACCGGAGGGGCTGAACACTGAAGCTTTCTTT. Encoded protein: CASLPTGPEGLNTEAFF. The J gene is TRBJ1-1, the V gene TRBV5-1; a possible D gene is TRBD1 (5 bases). V gave up 7 bases and J gave up 0 bases, with 22 bases separating them. CDR3 length: 17 amino acids. CDR1 is SGHRS and CDR2 is YFSETQ in the germline V gene.